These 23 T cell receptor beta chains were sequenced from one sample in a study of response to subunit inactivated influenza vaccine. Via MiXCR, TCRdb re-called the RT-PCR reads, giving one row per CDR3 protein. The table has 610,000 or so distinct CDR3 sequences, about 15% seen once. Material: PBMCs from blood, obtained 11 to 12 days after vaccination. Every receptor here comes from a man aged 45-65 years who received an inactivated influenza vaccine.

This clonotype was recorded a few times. CDR3 nucleotides: TGCAGTGCTATGCGGACGGCGAAAGAGACCCAGTACTTC. It is translated as CSAMRTAKETQYF. The chain combines TRBV20-1 with TRBJ2-5; D is uncertain. CDR1 DFQATT and CDR2 SNEGSKA come from the germline V gene (reference sequence). The CDR3 covers 13 residues. Trimming stripped 4 bases from V and 3 bases from J, with 12 bases between.

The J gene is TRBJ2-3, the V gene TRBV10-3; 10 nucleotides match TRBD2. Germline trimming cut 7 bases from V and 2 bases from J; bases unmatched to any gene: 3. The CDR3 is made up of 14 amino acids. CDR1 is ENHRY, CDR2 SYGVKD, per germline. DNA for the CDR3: TGTGCCATCACCGGGACTAGCGCCACAGATACGCAGTATTTT. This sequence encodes CAITGTSATDTQYF.

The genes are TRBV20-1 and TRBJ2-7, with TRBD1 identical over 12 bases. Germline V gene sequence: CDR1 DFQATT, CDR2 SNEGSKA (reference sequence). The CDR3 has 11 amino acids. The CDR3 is CRGTGGSEQYF. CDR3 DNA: TGCAGGGGGACAGGGGGCTCGGAGCAGTACTTC.

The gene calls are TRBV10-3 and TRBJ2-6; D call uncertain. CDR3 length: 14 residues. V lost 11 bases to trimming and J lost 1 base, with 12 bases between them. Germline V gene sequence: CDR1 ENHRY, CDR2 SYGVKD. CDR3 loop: CAVGVASGANVLTF. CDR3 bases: TGTGCCGTTGGGGTTGCTTCTGGGGCCAACGTCCTGACTTTC.

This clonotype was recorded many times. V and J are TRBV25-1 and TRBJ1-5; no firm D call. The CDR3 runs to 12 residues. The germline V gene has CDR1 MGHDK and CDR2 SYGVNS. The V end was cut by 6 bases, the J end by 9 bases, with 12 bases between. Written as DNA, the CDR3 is TGTGCCAGCAGAGGGTCTCTGGGGCCCCAGCATTTT. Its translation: CASRGSLGPQHF.

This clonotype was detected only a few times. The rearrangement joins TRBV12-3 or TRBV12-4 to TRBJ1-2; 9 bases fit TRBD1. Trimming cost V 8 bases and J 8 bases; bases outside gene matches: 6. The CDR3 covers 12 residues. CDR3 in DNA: TGTGCCAGCCGGGGACAGGGTTGGGGCTACACCTTC. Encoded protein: CASRGQGWGYTF.

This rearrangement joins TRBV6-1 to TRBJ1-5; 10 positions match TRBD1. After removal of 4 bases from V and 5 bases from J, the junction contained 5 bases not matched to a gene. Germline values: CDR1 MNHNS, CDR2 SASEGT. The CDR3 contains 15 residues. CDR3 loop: CASSAQTGGDQPQHF. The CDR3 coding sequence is TGTGCCAGCAGTGCTCAGACAGGGGGCGATCAGCCCCAGCATTTT.

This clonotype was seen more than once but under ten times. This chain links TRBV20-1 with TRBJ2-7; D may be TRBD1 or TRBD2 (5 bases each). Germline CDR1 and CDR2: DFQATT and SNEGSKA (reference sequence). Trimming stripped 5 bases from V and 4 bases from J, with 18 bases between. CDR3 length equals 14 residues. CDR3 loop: CSALAGTNPYEQYF. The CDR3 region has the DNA TGCAGTGCTTTGGCCGGGACCAATCCTTACGAGCAGTACTTC.

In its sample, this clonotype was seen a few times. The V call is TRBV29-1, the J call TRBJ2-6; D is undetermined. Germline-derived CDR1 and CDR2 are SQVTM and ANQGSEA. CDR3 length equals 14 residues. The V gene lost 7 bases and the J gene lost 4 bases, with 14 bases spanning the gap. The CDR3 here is CSAQTRTGANVLTF. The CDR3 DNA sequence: TGCAGCGCCCAGACCCGTACGGGGGCCAACGTCCTGACTTTC.

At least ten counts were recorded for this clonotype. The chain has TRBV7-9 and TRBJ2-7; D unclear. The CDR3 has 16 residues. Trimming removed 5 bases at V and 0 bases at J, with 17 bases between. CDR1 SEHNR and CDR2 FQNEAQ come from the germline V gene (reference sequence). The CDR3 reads CASSRPSQTPSYEQYF. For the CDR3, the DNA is TGTGCCAGCAGCAGACCAAGTCAGACCCCCTCCTACGAGCAGTACTTC. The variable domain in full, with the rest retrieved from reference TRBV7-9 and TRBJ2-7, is DTGVSQNPRHKITKRGQNVTFRCDPISEHNRLYWYRQTLGQGPEFLTYFQNEAQLEKSRLLSDRFSAERPKGSFSTLEIQRTEQGDSAMYLCASSRPSQTPSYEQYFGPGTRLTVT.

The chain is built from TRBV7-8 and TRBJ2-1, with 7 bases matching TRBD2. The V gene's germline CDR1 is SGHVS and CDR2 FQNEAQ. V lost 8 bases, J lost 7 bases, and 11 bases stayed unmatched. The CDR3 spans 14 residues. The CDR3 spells CASGRTRSGNEQFF. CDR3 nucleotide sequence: TGTGCCAGCGGAAGGACTAGAAGTGGTAATGAGCAGTTCTTC.

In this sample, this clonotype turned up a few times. This chain's CDR3 is CASSLLVDSYEQYF. In DNA, the CDR3 is TGTGCCAGCAGCTTGCTAGTAGATTCCTACGAGCAGTACTTC. The chain couples TRBV5-5 to TRBJ2-7; D is unclear. The CDR3 contains 14 residues. Germline loops: CDR1 SGHKS, CDR2 YYEKEE (reference sequence). Deletions cut 1 base from V and 1 base from J, with 9 bases between.

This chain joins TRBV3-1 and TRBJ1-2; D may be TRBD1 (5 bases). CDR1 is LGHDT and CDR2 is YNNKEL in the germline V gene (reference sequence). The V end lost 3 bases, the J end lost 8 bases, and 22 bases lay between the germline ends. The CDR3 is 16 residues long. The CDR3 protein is CASSQDTGTVVRGYTF. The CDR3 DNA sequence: TGTGCCAGCAGCCAGGACACCGGGACGGTCGTCAGGGGCTACACCTTC.

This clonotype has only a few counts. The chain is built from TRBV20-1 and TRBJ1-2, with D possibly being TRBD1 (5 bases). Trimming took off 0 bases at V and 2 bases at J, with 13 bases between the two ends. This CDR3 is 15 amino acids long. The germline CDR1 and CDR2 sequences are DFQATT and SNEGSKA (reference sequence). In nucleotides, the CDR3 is TGCAGTGCTAGAGACCTTCGGACACAAAACTATGGCTACACCTTC. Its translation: CSARDLRTQNYGYTF.

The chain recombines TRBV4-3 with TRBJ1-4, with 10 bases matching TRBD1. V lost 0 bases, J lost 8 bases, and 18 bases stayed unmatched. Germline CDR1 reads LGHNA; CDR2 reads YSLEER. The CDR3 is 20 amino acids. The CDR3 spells CASSQDSVDRGRPIGEKLFF. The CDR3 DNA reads TGCGCCAGCAGCCAAGATTCCGTCGACAGGGGGCGCCCGATAGGAGAAAAACTGTTTTTT.

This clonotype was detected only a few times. The CDR3 coding sequence is TGCAGTGCTCCCCCGAACTATGGCTACACCTTC. This encodes CSAPPNYGYTF. This sequence joins TRBV20-1 and TRBJ1-2; D is unclear. Germline V gene lookup returns CDR1 DFQATT and CDR2 SNEGSKA (reference sequence). This CDR3 region has 11 residues. Trimming cost V 5 bases and J 2 bases, with 6 bases left between them.

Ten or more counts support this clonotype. DNA for the CDR3: TGTGCCATCAGGGACGGTTACAATGAGCAGTTCTTC. Translating it yields CAIRDGYNEQFF. The chain has TRBV10-3 and TRBJ2-1; no clear D. The CDR3 consists of 12 residues. Germline CDR1 and CDR2: ENHRY and SYGVKD. V was trimmed by 6 bases and J by 4 bases, leaving 7 bases between them.

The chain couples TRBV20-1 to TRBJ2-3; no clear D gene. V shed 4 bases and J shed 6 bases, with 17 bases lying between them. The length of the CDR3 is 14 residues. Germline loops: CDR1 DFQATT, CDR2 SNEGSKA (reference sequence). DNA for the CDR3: TGCAGTGCTACCGTCGCGGTGGCCCTGGATACGCAGTATTTT. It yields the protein CSATVAVALDTQYF.

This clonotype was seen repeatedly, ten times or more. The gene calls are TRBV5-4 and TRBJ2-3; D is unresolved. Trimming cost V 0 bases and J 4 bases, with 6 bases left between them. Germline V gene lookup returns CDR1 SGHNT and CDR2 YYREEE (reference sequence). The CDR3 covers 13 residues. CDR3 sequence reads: CASSLERPDTQYF. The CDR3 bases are TGTGCCAGCAGCTTGGAACGGCCAGATACGCAGTATTTT.

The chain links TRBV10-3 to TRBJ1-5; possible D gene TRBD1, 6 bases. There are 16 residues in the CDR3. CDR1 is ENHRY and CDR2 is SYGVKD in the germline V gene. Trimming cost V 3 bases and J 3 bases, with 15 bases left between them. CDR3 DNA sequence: TGTGCCATCAGTGAAGGGACAAGGTCTTCCAATCAGCCCCAGCATTTT. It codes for CAISEGTRSSNQPQHF.

The CDR3 region is CASSTGSEAASSYNEQFF. Here the CDR3 DNA reads TGCGCCAGCAGCACAGGATCTGAGGCGGCCAGCTCCTACAATGAGCAGTTCTTC. The gene calls are TRBV5-1 and TRBJ2-1, with a possible D match to TRBD1 (5 bases). Germline V gives CDR1 SGHRS, CDR2 YFSETQ. Trimming removed 4 bases from V and 0 bases from J, with 20 bases in between. The CDR3 length is 18 residues.

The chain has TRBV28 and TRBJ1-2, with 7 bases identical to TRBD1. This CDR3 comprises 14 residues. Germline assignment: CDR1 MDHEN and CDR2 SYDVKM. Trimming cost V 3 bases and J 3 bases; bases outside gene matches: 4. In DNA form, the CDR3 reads TGTGCCAGCAGTTTCCCCGGACAGGACTATGGCTACACCTTC. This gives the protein CASSFPGQDYGYTF.

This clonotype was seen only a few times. CDR3 sequence reads: CASRGTGLPTDTQYF. As DNA, the CDR3 is TGTGCCAGCAGGGGGACAGGTTTACCCACAGATACGCAGTATTTT. This chain joins TRBV3-1 and TRBJ2-3; 8 positions match TRBD1. This CDR3 contains 15 residues. V gave up 6 bases and J gave up 2 bases; unmatched junction bases: 7. The germline CDR1 and CDR2 sequences are LGHDT and YNNKEL (reference sequence).